This T cell receptor (beta chain) was sequenced during a study of cytomegalovirus exposure and HLA in healthy donors. V was pared by 2 bases and J by 0 bases, with 11 bases between. Germline CDR1 SQVTM, CDR2 ANQGSEA. CDR3 size: 14 residues. The PCR used 60 Vbeta and 13 Jbeta primers. Libraries were prepared by immunoSEQ multiplex PCR; TCRdb keeps only in-frame clonotypes and omits some of them. In the table there are about 110,000 clones, about 59% of which are singletons. The J gene is TRBJ2-7, the V gene TRBV29-1, with a weak D call TRBD2 (5 bases). The sequence came from a young man in good health and CMV-seropositive. Sequenced material: PBMCs. The CDR3: CSVELRAFSYEQYF. The DNA of the CDR3 is TGCAGCGTTGAATTGCGGGCCTTCTCCTACGAGCAGTACTTC.